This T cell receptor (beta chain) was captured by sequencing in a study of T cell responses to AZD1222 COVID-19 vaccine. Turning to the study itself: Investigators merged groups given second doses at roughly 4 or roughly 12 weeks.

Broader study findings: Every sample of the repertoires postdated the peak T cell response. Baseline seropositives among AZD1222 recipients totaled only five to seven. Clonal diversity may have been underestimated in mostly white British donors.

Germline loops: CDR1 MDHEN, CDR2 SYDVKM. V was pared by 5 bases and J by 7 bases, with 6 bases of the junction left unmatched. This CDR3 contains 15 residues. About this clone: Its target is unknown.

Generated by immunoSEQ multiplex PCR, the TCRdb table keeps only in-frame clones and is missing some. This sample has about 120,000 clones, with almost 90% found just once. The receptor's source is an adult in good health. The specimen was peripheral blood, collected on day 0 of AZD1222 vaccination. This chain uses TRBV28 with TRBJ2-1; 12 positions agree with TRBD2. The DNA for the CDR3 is TGTGCCAGCAGTCTCGGGACTAGCGGGTCGAATGAGCAGTTCTTC. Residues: CASSLGTSGSNEQFF.